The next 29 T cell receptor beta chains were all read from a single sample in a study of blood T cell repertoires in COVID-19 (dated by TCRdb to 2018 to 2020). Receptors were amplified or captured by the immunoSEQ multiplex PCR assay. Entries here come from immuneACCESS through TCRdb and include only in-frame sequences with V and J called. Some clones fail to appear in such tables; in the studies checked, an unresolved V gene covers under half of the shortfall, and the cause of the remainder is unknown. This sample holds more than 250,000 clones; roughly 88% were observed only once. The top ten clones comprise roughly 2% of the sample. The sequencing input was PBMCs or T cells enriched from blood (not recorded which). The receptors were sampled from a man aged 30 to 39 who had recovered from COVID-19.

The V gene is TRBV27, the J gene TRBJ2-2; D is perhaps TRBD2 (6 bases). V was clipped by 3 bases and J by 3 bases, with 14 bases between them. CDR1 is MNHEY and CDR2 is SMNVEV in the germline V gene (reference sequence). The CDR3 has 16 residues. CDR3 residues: CASSFSAGLDTGELFF. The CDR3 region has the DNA TGTGCCAGCAGTTTTTCCGCGGGGCTTGACACCGGGGAGCTGTTTTTT.

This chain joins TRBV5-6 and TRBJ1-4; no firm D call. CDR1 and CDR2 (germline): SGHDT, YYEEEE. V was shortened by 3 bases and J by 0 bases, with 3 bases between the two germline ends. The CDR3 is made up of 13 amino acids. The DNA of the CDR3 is TGTGCCAGCAGCTCCGCAACTAATGAAAAACTGTTTTTT. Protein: CASSSATNEKLFF.

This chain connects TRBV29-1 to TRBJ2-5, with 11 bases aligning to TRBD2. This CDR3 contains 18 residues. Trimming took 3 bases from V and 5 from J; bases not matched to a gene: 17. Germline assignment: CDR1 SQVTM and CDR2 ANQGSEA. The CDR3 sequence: CSVEADCKCSGGVETQYF. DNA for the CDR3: TGCAGCGTTGAGGCGGACTGTAAATGTAGCGGGGGGGTGGAGACCCAGTACTTC.

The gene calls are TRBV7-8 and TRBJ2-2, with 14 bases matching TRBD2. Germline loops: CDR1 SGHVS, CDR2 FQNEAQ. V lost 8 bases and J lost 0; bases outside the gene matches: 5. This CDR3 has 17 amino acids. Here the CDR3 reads CASWTSGGYSNTGELFF. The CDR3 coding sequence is TGTGCCAGCTGGACTAGCGGGGGGTATTCGAACACCGGGGAGCTGTTTTTT.

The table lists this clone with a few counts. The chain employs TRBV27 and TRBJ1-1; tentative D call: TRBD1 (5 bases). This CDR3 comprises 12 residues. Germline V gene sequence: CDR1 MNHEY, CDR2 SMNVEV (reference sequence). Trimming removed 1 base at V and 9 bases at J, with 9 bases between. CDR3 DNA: TGTGCCAGCAGTTTATGGGGGGGGAAAGCTTTCTTT. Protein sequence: CASSLWGGKAFF.

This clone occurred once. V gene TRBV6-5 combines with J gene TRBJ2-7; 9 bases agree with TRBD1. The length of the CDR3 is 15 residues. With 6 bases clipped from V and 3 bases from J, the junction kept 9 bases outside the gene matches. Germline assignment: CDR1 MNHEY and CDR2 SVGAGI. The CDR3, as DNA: TGTGCCAGCAGCCAGACCGGGACAGGGTTCTACGAGCAGTACTTC. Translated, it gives CASSQTGTGFYEQYF.

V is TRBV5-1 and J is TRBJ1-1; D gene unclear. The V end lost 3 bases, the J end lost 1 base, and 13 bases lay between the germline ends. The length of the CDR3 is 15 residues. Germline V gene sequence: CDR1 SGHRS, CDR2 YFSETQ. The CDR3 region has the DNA TGCGCCAGCAGCTCGAAGGGAGCCCCGAACACTGAAGCTTTCTTT. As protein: CASSSKGAPNTEAFF.

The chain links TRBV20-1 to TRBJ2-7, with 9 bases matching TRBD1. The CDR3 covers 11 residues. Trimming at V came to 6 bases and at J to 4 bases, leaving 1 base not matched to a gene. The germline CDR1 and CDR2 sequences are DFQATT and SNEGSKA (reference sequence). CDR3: CSADRGYEQYF. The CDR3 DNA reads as TGCAGTGCAGACAGGGGGTACGAGCAGTACTTC.

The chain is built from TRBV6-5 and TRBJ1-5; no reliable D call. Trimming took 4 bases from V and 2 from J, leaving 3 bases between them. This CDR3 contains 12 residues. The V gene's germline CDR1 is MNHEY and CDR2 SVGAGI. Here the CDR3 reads CASSSGNQPQHF. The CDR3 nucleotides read TGTGCCAGCAGTTCGGGCAATCAGCCCCAGCATTTT.

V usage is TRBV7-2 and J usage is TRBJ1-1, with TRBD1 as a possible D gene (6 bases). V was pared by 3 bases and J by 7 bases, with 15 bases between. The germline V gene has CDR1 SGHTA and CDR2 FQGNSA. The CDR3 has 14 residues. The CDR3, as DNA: TGTGCCAGCAGCTTCTACATTGGACAGAGTGAAGCTTTCTTT. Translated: CASSFYIGQSEAFF.

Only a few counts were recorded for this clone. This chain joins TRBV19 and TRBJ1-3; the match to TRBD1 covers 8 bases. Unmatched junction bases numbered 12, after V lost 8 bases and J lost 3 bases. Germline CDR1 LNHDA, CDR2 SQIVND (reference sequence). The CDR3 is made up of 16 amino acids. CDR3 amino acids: CASCLGTGDFGNTIYF. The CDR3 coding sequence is TGTGCCAGTTGTCTCGGGACAGGAGACTTTGGAAACACCATATATTTT.

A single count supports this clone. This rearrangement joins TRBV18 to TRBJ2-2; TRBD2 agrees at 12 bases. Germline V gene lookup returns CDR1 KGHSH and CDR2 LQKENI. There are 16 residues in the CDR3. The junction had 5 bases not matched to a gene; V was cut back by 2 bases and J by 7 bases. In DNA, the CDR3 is TGTGCCAGCTCACCATGGACTAGCGGGATTGTCGGGGAGCTGTTTTTT. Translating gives CASSPWTSGIVGELFF.

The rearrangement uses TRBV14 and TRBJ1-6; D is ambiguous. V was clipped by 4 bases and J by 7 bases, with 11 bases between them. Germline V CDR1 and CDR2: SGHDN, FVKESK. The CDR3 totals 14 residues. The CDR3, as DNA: TGTGCCAGCAGCCGGGTCACGGGGAATTCACCCCTCCACTTT. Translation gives CASSRVTGNSPLHF.

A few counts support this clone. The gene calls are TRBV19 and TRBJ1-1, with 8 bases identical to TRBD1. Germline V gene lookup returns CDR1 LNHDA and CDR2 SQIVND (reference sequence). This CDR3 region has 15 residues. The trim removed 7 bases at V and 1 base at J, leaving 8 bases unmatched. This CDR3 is CASITPTGENTEAFF. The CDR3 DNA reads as TGTGCCAGTATCACCCCGACAGGGGAGAACACTGAAGCTTTCTTT.

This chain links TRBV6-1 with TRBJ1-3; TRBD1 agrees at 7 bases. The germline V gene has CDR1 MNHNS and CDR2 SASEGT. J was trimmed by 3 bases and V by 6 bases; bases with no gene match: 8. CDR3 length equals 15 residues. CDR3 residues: CASRPTGSGGNTIYF. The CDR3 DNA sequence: TGTGCCAGCAGACCGACAGGGTCTGGTGGAAACACCATATATTTT.

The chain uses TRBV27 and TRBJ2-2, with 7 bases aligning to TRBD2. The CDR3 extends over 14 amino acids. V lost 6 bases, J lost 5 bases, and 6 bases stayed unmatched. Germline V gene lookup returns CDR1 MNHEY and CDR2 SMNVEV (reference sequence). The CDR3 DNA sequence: TGTGCCAGCAGCACGCGGGGGAAGACCGGGGAGCTGTTTTTT. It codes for CASSTRGKTGELFF.

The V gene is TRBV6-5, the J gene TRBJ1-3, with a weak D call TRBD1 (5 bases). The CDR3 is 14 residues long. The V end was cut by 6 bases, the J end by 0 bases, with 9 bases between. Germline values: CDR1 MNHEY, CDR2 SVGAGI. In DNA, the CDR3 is TGTGCCAGCAGCCAGGGTTCCTCTGGAAACACCATATATTTT. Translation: CASSQGSSGNTIYF.

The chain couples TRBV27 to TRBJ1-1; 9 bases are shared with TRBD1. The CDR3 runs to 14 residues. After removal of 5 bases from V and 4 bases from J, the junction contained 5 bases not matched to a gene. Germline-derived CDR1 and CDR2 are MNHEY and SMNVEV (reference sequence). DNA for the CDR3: TGTGCCAGCAGTGTACAGGGGGCCGCCACTGAAGCTTTCTTT. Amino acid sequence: CASSVQGAATEAFF.

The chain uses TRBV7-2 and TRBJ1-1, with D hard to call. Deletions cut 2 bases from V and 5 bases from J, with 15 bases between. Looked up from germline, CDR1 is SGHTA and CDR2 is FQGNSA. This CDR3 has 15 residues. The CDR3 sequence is CASSLRSPPRTEAFF. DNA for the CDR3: TGTGCCAGCAGCTTACGTTCACCCCCCAGGACTGAAGCTTTCTTT.

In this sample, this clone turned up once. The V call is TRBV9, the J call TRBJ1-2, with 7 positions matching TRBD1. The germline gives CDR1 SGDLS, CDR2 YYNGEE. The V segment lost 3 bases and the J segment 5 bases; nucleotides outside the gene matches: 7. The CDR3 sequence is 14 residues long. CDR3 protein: CASSAPTGYYGYTF. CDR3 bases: TGTGCCAGCAGCGCACCGACAGGGTATTATGGCTACACCTTC.

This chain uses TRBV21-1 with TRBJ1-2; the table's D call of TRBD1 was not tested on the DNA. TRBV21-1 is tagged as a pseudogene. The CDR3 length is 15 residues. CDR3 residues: CASSRPQVTNYGYTF. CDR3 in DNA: TGTGCCAGCAGCAGACCACAGGTCACCAACTATGGCTACACCTTC.

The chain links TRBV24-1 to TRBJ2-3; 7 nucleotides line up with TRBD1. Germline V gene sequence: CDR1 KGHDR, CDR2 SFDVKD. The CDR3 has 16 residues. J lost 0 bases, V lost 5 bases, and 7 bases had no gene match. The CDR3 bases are TGTGCCACCAGTGGCTCTAGGACAGGTAGCACAGATACGCAGTATTTT. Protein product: CATSGSRTGSTDTQYF.

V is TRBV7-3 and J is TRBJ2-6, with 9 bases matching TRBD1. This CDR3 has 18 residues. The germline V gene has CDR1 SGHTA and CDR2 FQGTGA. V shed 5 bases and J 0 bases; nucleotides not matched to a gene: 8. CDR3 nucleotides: TGTGCCAGCAGCCTGACGGGACAGGGACGCTCTGGGGCCAACGTCCTGACTTTC. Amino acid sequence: CASSLTGQGRSGANVLTF.

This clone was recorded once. For the CDR3, the DNA is TGCGCCAGCAGCATGGAGCCAGGGGGGAGGCGCTACACCTTC. Translated: CASSMEPGGRRYTF. The chain is built from TRBV5-1 and TRBJ1-2, with TRBD1 matching over 7 bases. Germline CDR1 reads SGHRS; CDR2 reads YFSETQ. V was clipped by 4 bases and J by 9 bases; unmatched bases: 12. The CDR3 totals 14 residues.

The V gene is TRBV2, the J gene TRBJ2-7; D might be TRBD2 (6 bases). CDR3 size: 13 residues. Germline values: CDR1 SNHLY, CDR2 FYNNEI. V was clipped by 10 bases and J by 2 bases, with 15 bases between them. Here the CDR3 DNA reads TGTGCCACCCGAGTCTCGGGGGCCTACGAGCAGTACTTC. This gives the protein CATRVSGAYEQYF.

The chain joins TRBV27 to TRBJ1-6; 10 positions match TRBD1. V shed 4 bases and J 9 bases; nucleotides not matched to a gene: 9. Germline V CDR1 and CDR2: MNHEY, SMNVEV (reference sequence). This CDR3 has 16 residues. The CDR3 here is CASSSLLGTGVSPLHF. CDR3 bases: TGTGCCAGCAGTTCCCTCCTAGGGACAGGGGTTTCACCCCTCCACTTT.

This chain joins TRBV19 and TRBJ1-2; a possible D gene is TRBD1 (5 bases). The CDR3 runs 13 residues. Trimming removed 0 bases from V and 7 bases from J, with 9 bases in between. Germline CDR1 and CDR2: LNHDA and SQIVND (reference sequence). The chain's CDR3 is CASSIDKGAGYTF. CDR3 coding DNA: TGTGCCAGTAGTATAGATAAAGGGGCTGGCTACACCTTC.

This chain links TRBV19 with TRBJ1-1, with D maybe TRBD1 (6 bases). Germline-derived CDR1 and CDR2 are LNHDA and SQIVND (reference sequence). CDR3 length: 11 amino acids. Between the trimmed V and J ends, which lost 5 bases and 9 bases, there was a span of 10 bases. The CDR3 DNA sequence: TGTGCCAGTAGTGGAACAGGGAAAGCTTTCTTT. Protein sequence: CASSGTGKAFF.

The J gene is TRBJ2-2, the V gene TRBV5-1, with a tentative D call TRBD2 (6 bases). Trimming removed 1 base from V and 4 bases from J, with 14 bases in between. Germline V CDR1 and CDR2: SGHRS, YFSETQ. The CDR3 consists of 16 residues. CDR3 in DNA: TGCGCCAGCAGCTTGTCCACTAGCAGGATCACCGGGGAGCTGTTTTTT. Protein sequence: CASSLSTSRITGELFF.